This note documents a single TCR beta chain sequence. The antigen it recognizes is unknown. No quality values exist for individual bases; no much larger clone is one base distant. To demonstrate the VDJtools post-analysis software, the study profiled TCR beta repertoires from the peripheral blood of 10 to 15 young patients with multiple sclerosis. Multiple sclerosis patients were children and adolescents aged roughly 6 to 15 years. The data stem from a study of post-analysis software for immune sequencing data (dated by TCRdb to the mid-2010s). Broadly, across the study: Relapsing-remitting, secondary progressive and progressive-relapsing multiple sclerosis were recorded as disease courses, and subtype annotation was lacking for some patients. The patient repertoires were compared against approximately eleven previously published healthy control repertoires obtained from donors aged 6 to 25 years. A subset of samples was prepared in parallel using single-end sample barcoding, then pooled and co-amplified after Illumina adapter ligation.

V ends up 5 bases short and J 5 bases short, with an unmatched junction base count of 7. The CDR3 starts with the cysteine, ends with the phenylalanine, and has 14 residues. Only the CDR3 portion is preserved as DNA: 42 bases, with reading frame beginning at the first base. The germline V gene gives CDR1 as SGHAT and CDR2 as FQNNGV. Library generation was performed with PCR. The sequencer was an Illumina HiSeq 2500. To reduce PCR and sequencing biases, unique molecular identifiers were built into the TCR beta cDNA libraries. Approximately 500,000 cDNA molecules were obtained for every 1 to 10 million input T cells, so each molecule roughly corresponded to one T cell. The patient libraries were prepared and sequenced using the same protocol as the earlier healthy control dataset. Within a given batch, samples were prepared together, multiplexed and sequenced on the same HiSeq lane. The authors processed their data as follows. Raw barcoded reads were processed with MIGEC, discarding single-read molecular identifier groups before consensus assembly and CDR3 extraction. VDJtools was used for post-analysis of the clonotype tables, with diversity normalized by down-sampling every dataset to the smallest sample size. In repertoire overlap clustering, CDR3 amino acid sequences, but not nucleotide sequences, were matched to correct batch-related cross-sample contamination. In TCRdb, the public reads were trimmed at Q25 with fastp and aligned with MiXCR, with productive beta chains retained. Under each unique CDR3 protein, matching rows form one entry showing the most common genes and DNA. What appears here as the V and J calls and clone size reflects TCRdb's work, not the paper's. This sample is represented by 750,000 to 950,000 distinct CDR3 sequences; about 57% of them were singletons. About 4.5% of the sample belongs to the ten largest clones.

General findings and caveats noted by the study authors: Several TRBV segments, including TRBV5-6, TRBV5-1 and TRBV20-1, were significantly more frequent in patients than controls. Direct clustering with F measure revealed strong co-clustering of samples prepared in the same batch, which led to a batch-effect correction. Normalized Chao1 diversity was significantly lower in multiple sclerosis patients than controls, suggesting substantial peripheral T-cell clonal expansion. The control group was slightly older than the multiple sclerosis patient group.

The receptor's source is a girl aged 10-17 years with multiple sclerosis. Here the chain combines TRBV11-2 and TRBJ2-7, with 9 middle bases fitting TRBD1. The sample taken for sequencing was blood. The sequence in DNA is TGTGCCAGCAGCGCCGGACAGGGGTGGAACGAGCAGTACTTC. This translates into CASSAGQGWNEQYF.